This T cell receptor beta chain was sequenced for a study of T cells in localized non-small cell lung cancer. Study outcomes and limitations: Uninvolved adjacent lung had higher T cell clonality than tumor and all other tissues. A raised T cell density in blood coincided with lengthier overall survival. Appearance in adjacent lung was seen for a median about 58 of the top 100 tumor clones.

CDR3 size: 15 residues. The germline V gene has CDR1 ENHRY and CDR2 SYGVKD. Between the trimmed V and J ends, which lost 2 bases and 6 bases, there was a span of 17 bases. Sequenced by immunoSEQ multiplex PCR; TCRdb stores in-frame clones only, minus some. The sample holds roughly 2,600 clones, about 25% seen once. Comment on this clone: What it binds is not known.

Specimen: lung tumor tissue, collected before any cancer treatment. This sequence originates from a man between 40 and 70 years old with stage I squamous cell lung carcinoma. The V and J genes are TRBV10-3 and TRBJ2-7, with TRBD1 as a possible D gene (6 bases). The CDR3 coding sequence is TGTGCCATCAGTGAGCCGAAGGACAGCTTATTCGAGCAGTACTTC. Amino acids: CAISEPKDSLFEQYF.